Listed below are T cell receptor beta chains from one sample, sequenced in a study of CD8 T cells in Susac syndrome. Each CDR3 protein is one row after TCRdb ran MiXCR on the immunoSEQ multiplex PCR reads. The sample has about 190,000 distinct CDR3 sequences; 85% to 95% are singletons. What was sequenced was CD4+ T cells from PBMCs. Every receptor here comes from a human donor in good health. Each CDR3 is given with its conserved first and last residue. The D gene is left open where the match is weak. Clone size, where shown, is once, few, many, or a class for clones that have expanded.

clone_size,j_call,v_call,d_call,cdr3_aa,cdr3_nt
.,TRBJ1-2,TRBV6-5,.,CASTGSGGYGYTF,TGTGCCAGCACCGGTTCGGGGGGATATGGCTACACCTTC
.,TRBJ2-3,TRBV7-3,.,CASSPTTSTDTQYF,TGTGCCAGCAGCCCAACAACTAGCACAGATACGCAGTATTTT
.,TRBJ1-5,TRBV28,.,CASSSYGHGNQPQHF,TGTGCCAGCAGTTCGTACGGCCATGGAAATCAGCCCCAGCATTTT
.,TRBJ1-5,TRBV5-1,.,CASSHGEGSQPQHF,TGCGCCAGCAGCCATGGGGAGGGGAGTCAGCCCCAGCATTTT
.,TRBJ1-5,TRBV23-1,TRBD1,CASRTGTGSGQPQHF,TGCGCCAGCAGGACCGGGACAGGGAGCGGTCAGCCCCAGCATTTT
.,TRBJ1-1,TRBV30,.,CAWTADRFEAFF,TGTGCCTGGACCGCCGACAGGTTTGAAGCTTTCTTT
.,TRBJ1-1,TRBV29-1,TRBD1,CSVEERTGPGLEAFF,TGCAGCGTTGAAGAGCGGACAGGGCCAGGGCTTGAAGCTTTCTTT
.,TRBJ1-2,TRBV9,.,CASSVDPANYGYTF,TGTGCCAGCAGCGTAGATCCGGCTAACTATGGCTACACCTTC
once,TRBJ1-1,TRBV20-1,.,CSARDSREAFF,TGCAGTGCTAGAGATTCTAGAGAAGCTTTCTTT
.,TRBJ2-5,TRBV7-2,.,CASSLARGRQETQYF,TGTGCCAGCAGCTTAGCGCGAGGGCGCCAAGAGACCCAGTACTTC
once,TRBJ1-5,TRBV7-9,TRBD1,CASSPGTGGAQPQHF,TGTGCCAGCAGCCCGGGGACAGGGGGCGCACAGCCCCAGCATTTT
.,TRBJ2-1,TRBV24-1,.,CATSDPGTVHAVNEQFF,TGTGCCACCAGTGACCCGGGGACCGTTCACGCTGTGAATGAGCAGTTCTTC
.,TRBJ2-7,TRBV7-8,.,CASTSAIISYEQYF,TGTGCCAGCACTTCCGCGATAATATCCTACGAGCAGTACTTC
.,TRBJ2-1,TRBV14,.,CASSQDLRIPQFF,TGTGCCAGCAGCCAAGATCTTAGGATTCCCCAGTTCTTC
.,TRBJ2-3,TRBV4-2,.,CASSQVNQLAGTYTDTQYF,TGTGCCAGCAGCCAAGTTAACCAACTAGCCGGGACTTACACAGATACGCAGTATTTT
.,TRBJ2-1,TRBV5-4,TRBD2,CASSWGRLAGTGEQFF,TGTGCCAGCAGCTGGGGGCGGCTAGCGGGGACCGGTGAGCAGTTCTTC
.,TRBJ2-2,TRBV7-9,.,CASSLATVTGELFF,TGTGCCAGCAGCTTAGCTACCGTCACCGGGGAGCTGTTTTTT
.,TRBJ2-7,TRBV7-9,.,CASSLGTVTYEQYF,TGTGCCAGCAGCTTAGGGACAGTTACGTACGAGCAGTACTTC
.,TRBJ2-7,TRBV27,TRBD1,CASGPNRGGEQYF,TGTGCCAGCGGGCCAAACAGGGGCGGCGAGCAGTACTTC
.,TRBJ1-2,TRBV4-3,.,CASSPGPEDGYTF,TGCGCCAGCAGCCCAGGGCCGGAGGATGGCTACACCTTC
.,TRBJ2-3,TRBV4-2,.,CASSQGGAPTQYF,TGTGCCAGCAGCCAGGGGGGCGCGCCCACGCAGTATTTT
.,TRBJ2-3,TRBV12-3/TRBV12-4,TRBD2,CASSPRGVTTDTQYF,TGTGCCAGCAGTCCTCGGGGGGTAACCACAGATACGCAGTATTTT
.,TRBJ1-5,TRBV29-1,TRBD1,CSVETGGTGQPQHF,TGCAGCGTAGAAACAGGGGGCACTGGGCAGCCCCAGCATTTT
.,TRBJ1-3,TRBV29-1,.,CSVEDAREPGSIYF,TGCAGCGTTGAAGACGCGAGGGAGCCCGGCTCCATATATTTT
.,TRBJ2-4,TRBV9,.,CASSGEGTINIQYF,TGTGCCAGCAGCGGCGAGGGAACGATCAACATTCAGTACTTC
once,TRBJ2-6,TRBV20-1,.,CSAREGNSGANVLTF,TGCAGTGCTAGAGAGGGAAACTCTGGGGCCAACGTCCTGACTTTC
.,TRBJ2-2,TRBV3-1,TRBD2,CATERRGGRRGGELFF,TGTGCCACCGAACGGCGGGGGGGCCGTCGGGGCGGGGAGCTGTTTTTT
.,TRBJ2-7,TRBV6-1,.,CASSDQGSVFSYEQYF,TGTGCCAGCAGTGATCAGGGTTCCGTTTTCTCCTACGAGCAGTACTTC
.,TRBJ2-2,TRBV29-1,.,CSVLGGLDTGELFF,TGCAGCGTTCTCGGGGGTCTGGACACCGGGGAGCTGTTTTTT
once,TRBJ2-2,TRBV2,.,CASSRDQNTGELFF,TGTGCCAGCAGTAGGGACCAGAACACCGGGGAGCTGTTTTTT
.,TRBJ2-6,TRBV30,.,CAWSTGANVLTF,TGTGCCTGGAGTACTGGGGCCAACGTCCTGACTTTC
.,TRBJ2-7,TRBV20-1,TRBD2,CSARGSAGGEQYF,TGCAGTGCTAGAGGTTCAGCGGGGGGCGAGCAGTACTTC
.,TRBJ2-7,TRBV20-1,.,CSARVPSSYEQYF,TGCAGTGCTAGAGTTCCTAGCTCCTACGAGCAGTACTTC
.,TRBJ1-1,TRBV4-3,.,CASSQTDRPNTEAFF,TGCGCCAGCAGCCAAACGGACAGACCGAACACTGAAGCTTTCTTT
.,TRBJ2-7,TRBV14,.,CASSLRVSPPHEQYF,TGTGCCAGCAGCCTACGTGTAAGCCCGCCGCACGAGCAGTACTTC
.,TRBJ2-7,TRBV5-1,TRBD2,CASSLPGLAGASEQYF,TGCGCCAGCAGCCTACCGGGACTAGCGGGGGCATCCGAGCAGTACTTC
.,TRBJ1-2,TRBV29-1,.,CSVGGVRDGYGYTF,TGCAGCGTTGGTGGCGTAAGGGACGGCTATGGCTACACCTTC
.,TRBJ2-4,TRBV20-1,.,CSAFQGNIQYF,TGCAGTGCTTTTCAGGGAAACATTCAGTACTTC
.,TRBJ2-5,TRBV2,.,CASSFRAQETQYF,TGTGCCAGCAGTTTCCGGGCCCAAGAGACCCAGTACTTC
.,TRBJ2-5,TRBV7-9,.,CASSPNKGKGRRETQYF,TGTGCCAGCAGCCCCAATAAGGGAAAGGGCCGGCGGGAGACCCAGTACTTC
.,TRBJ1-1,TRBV27,.,CASNPGTMNTEAFF,TGTGCCAGCAATCCGGGGACCATGAACACTGAAGCTTTCTTT
.,TRBJ1-2,TRBV29-1,.,CSVEPFYGPDGYTF,TGCAGCGTCGAGCCTTTTTATGGCCCGGATGGCTACACCTTC
once,TRBJ2-3,TRBV20-1,.,CSAGGSTDTQYF,TGCAGTGCCGGGGGAAGCACAGATACGCAGTATTTT
.,TRBJ2-7,TRBV7-9,.,CASSLVLSGYEQYF,TGTGCCAGTAGCTTAGTTTTGTCAGGCTACGAGCAGTACTTC
.,TRBJ2-1,TRBV5-6,.,CASGVGVEQFF,TGTGCCAGCGGGGTGGGAGTAGAGCAGTTCTTC
.,TRBJ1-1,TRBV5-6,.,CASSLKGIPMNTEAFF,TGTGCCAGCAGCTTAAAAGGGATTCCCATGAACACTGAAGCTTTCTTT
.,TRBJ1-1,TRBV3-1,.,CASSQVDRVSEAFF,TGTGCCAGCAGCCAAGTGGACAGAGTTTCTGAAGCTTTCTTT
once,TRBJ1-5,TRBV27,.,CASSEASILYQPQHF,TGTGCCAGCAGTGAAGCTAGCATTCTTTATCAGCCCCAGCATTTT
.,TRBJ1-1,TRBV9,.,CASSLGPPSAEAFF,TGTGCCAGCAGTCTTGGGCCCCCTTCGGCTGAAGCTTTCTTT
.,TRBJ1-2,TRBV3-1,TRBD1,CASSQGQVLFTF,TGTGCCAGCAGCCAGGGACAGGTTCTGTTCACCTTC
.,TRBJ2-1,TRBV4-1,.,CASSQPTGSPYNEQFF,TGCGCCAGCAGCCAACCGACGGGGAGTCCCTACAATGAGCAGTTCTTC
.,TRBJ2-3,TRBV12-3/TRBV12-4,.,CASSFPGVTQYF,TGTGCCAGCAGTTTCCCGGGGGTCACGCAGTATTTT
once,TRBJ1-6,TRBV10-3,.,CAISDRTNNSPLHF,TGTGCCATCAGTGACAGGACAAATAATTCACCCCTCCACTTT
.,TRBJ1-1,TRBV12-3/TRBV12-4,.,CASTATRRDTEAFF,TGTGCCAGCACCGCAACTCGGAGGGACACTGAAGCTTTCTTT
.,TRBJ1-2,TRBV5-1,.,CASSLGTGGVRGYTF,TGCGCCAGCAGCCTCGGGACCGGGGGCGTTCGGGGCTACACCTTC
.,TRBJ2-1,TRBV29-1,TRBD2,CSAGTAGGNEQFF,TGCAGTGCCGGGACCGCGGGGGGCAATGAGCAGTTCTTC